This entry lists 23 T cell receptor beta chains sequenced from one sample in a study of T cell repertoires in cytomegalovirus infection. TCRdb re-called the reads through MiXCR, storing one row per CDR3 protein. The sample includes about 260,000 distinct CDR3 sequences, roughly an eighth of them seen just once. Sequences were obtained from PBMCs. Source of these receptors: a human donor in good health (CMV status not recorded). Some clones in this sample may be carry-over from other donors' samples.

The chain recombines TRBV14 with TRBJ1-4; TRBD1 matches 7 bases. The germline V gene has CDR1 SGHDN and CDR2 FVKESK. Losses at the gene ends were 5 bases for V and 8 bases for J; bases not matched to a gene: 5. This CDR3 spans 13 amino acids. The CDR3 DNA sequence: TGTGCCAGCAGCTACTACAGGGGCGAAAAACTGTTTTTT. Amino acids: CASSYYRGEKLFF.

This clonotype was seen at least ten times. The CDR3 loop is CASSLAPQGATYEQYF. In DNA form, the CDR3 reads TGTGCCAGCAGCTTAGCGCCACAGGGGGCAACCTACGAGCAGTACTTC. V gene TRBV7-2 combines with J gene TRBJ2-7; 9 positions agree with TRBD1. J was trimmed by 2 bases and V by 0 bases; bases with no gene match: 5. The CDR3 extends over 16 amino acids. Germline V lookup: CDR1 SGHTA, CDR2 FQGNSA.

The chain has TRBV10-3 and TRBJ2-5, with 9 positions matching TRBD2. The junction had 9 bases not matched to a gene; V was cut back by 8 bases and J by 5 bases. Per germline, CDR1 ENHRY and CDR2 SYGVKD. The CDR3 has 14 residues. Here the CDR3 DNA reads TGTGCCATCGCCGCCGCGGCGGGGGGGGAGACCCAGTACTTC. The encoded protein is CAIAAAAGGETQYF.

This clonotype was counted many times. V is TRBV7-8 and J is TRBJ1-2; D call uncertain. Germline CDR1 SGHVS, CDR2 FQNEAQ. V lost 1 base and J lost 8, with 14 bases in between. The CDR3 loop spans 14 amino acids. The CDR3 region is CASSLVPDVGGYTF. CDR3 nucleotide sequence: TGTGCCAGCAGCTTAGTCCCGGACGTTGGAGGCTACACCTTC.

The rearrangement joins TRBV12-3 or TRBV12-4 to TRBJ1-5; D is undetermined. V was trimmed by 5 bases and J by 2 bases, leaving 7 bases between them. The CDR3 totals 13 residues. CDR3 in amino acids: CASSIRGNQPQHF. The CDR3 DNA sequence: TGTGCCAGCAGTATCCGCGGCAATCAGCCCCAGCATTTT.

This chain links TRBV28 with TRBJ2-1, with D tentatively TRBD1 (6 bases). This CDR3 spans 12 amino acids. CDR1 and CDR2 from the germline V gene are MDHEN and SYDVKM. The V end lost 7 bases, the J end lost 12 bases, and 16 bases lay between the germline ends. The CDR3 protein is CASNEGGWPQFF. CDR3 coding DNA: TGTGCCAGCAACGAAGGGGGATGGCCGCAGTTCTTC.

At least ten counts were recorded for this clonotype. CDR3 DNA: TGCGCCAGCAGCCAACGTAGCGGGACAGGGGGTTCACCCCTCCACTTT. Protein: CASSQRSGTGGSPLHF. The J gene is TRBJ1-6, the V gene TRBV4-1; 11 nucleotides match TRBD1. The V and J ends lost 2 bases and 9 bases, in that order; junction bases with no gene match: 6. CDR3 length equals 16 residues. Germline assignment: CDR1 MGHRA and CDR2 YSYEKL.

The chain links TRBV19 to TRBJ1-1; D unresolved. CDR3 length equals 12 residues. CDR1 is LNHDA, CDR2 SQIVND, per germline (reference sequence). Trimming left V 6 bases short and J 6 bases short, with 11 bases between. CDR3 bases: TGTGCCAGTAGCCCCGGGTATGCTGAAGCTTTCTTT. It yields the protein CASSPGYAEAFF.

This clonotype has only a few counts. This rearrangement joins TRBV6-5 to TRBJ2-2; a weak D match, TRBD1 (6 bases). CDR3 length: 16 amino acids. V lost 0 bases and J 3 bases, leaving 11 bases between the germline ends. CDR1 is MNHEY, CDR2 SVGAGI, per germline. The CDR3 DNA follows: TGTGCCAGCAGTTACTCGTTGCAGGGGTACACCGGGGAGCTGTTTTTT. It translates to CASSYSLQGYTGELFF.

This clonotype was picked up many times. The chain uses TRBV7-2 and TRBJ2-5, with 7 bases matching TRBD2. Germline assignment: CDR1 SGHTA and CDR2 FQGNSA. Trimming at V came to 1 base and at J to 5 bases, leaving 7 bases not matched to a gene. There are 15 residues in the CDR3. The CDR3 here is CASSLGGGGDETQYF. The CDR3 DNA reads TGTGCCAGCAGCTTAGGTGGGGGAGGGGACGAGACCCAGTACTTC.

This chain joins TRBV5-1 and TRBJ2-1, with 7 positions matching TRBD2. Germline V gene lookup returns CDR1 SGHRS and CDR2 YFSETQ. CDR3 length: 15 residues. Trimming cost V 2 bases and J 5 bases; bases outside gene matches: 7. The CDR3 here is CASSFPRGSNNEQFF. CDR3 nucleotides: TGCGCCAGCAGCTTTCCCCGCGGGAGCAACAATGAGCAGTTCTTC.

This clonotype has at least ten counts. The chain uses TRBV7-2 and TRBJ1-3; D is ambiguous. CDR1 and CDR2 (germline): SGHTA, FQGNSA. Between the trimmed V and J ends, which lost 2 bases and 7 bases, there was a span of 18 bases. This CDR3 is 16 amino acids long. CDR3 residues: CASSLLTIGGRNTIYF. DNA of the CDR3: TGTGCCAGCAGCTTACTAACCATCGGAGGGAGGAACACCATATATTTT.

This clonotype was counted many times. The CDR3 nucleotides are TGTGCCAGCCGATCCTGGACAGGGATCAACACTGAAGCTTTCTTT. Translating it yields CASRSWTGINTEAFF. The chain couples TRBV28 to TRBJ1-1; 8 bases fit TRBD1. CDR3 length: 15 residues. V dropped 8 bases and J dropped 2; count of bases not matched to a gene: 10. Germline CDR1 reads MDHEN; CDR2 reads SYDVKM.

The chain joins TRBV20-1 to TRBJ2-6, with D perhaps TRBD1 (5 bases). The germline V and J ends were trimmed by 6 bases and 3 bases, with 12 bases remaining between them. CDR1 is DFQATT, CDR2 SNEGSKA, per germline (reference sequence). The CDR3 has 14 residues. CDR3 residues: CSAETVVGANVLTF. Written as DNA, the CDR3 is TGCAGTGCAGAGACAGTTGTTGGGGCCAACGTCCTGACTTTC.

Regarding this clonotype: A much larger clone sits a single nucleotide away, making a read error possible. The V gene is TRBV7-2, the J gene TRBJ2-7; D gene ambiguous. Germline CDR1 is SGHTA and CDR2 is FQGNSA. This CDR3 is 13 amino acids long. Trimming cost V 4 bases and J 2 bases, with 9 bases left between them. CDR3 sequence reads: CASSSSETYEQYF. DNA of the CDR3: TGTGCCAGCAGCTCGTCGGAGACCTACGAGCAGTACTTC.

A few counts support this clonotype. This chain joins TRBV20-1 and TRBJ1-1; D may be TRBD1 (5 bases). The CDR3 has 16 amino acids. CDR1 and CDR2 (germline): DFQATT, SNEGSKA (reference sequence). The V and J ends lost 0 bases and 1 base respectively, with 15 bases between them. The CDR3 reads CSARESRPGGNTEAFF. DNA of the CDR3: TGCAGTGCTAGAGAGAGCCGTCCGGGGGGGAACACTGAAGCTTTCTTT.

The V gene is TRBV20-1, the J gene TRBJ2-5; D gene unclear. The length of the CDR3 is 12 residues. V was clipped by 0 bases and J by 1 base, with 3 bases between them. Germline V gene sequence: CDR1 DFQATT, CDR2 SNEGSKA (reference sequence). The CDR3 DNA is TGCAGTGCTAGAGAGCTCCAAGAGACCCAGTACTTC. Amino acids: CSARELQETQYF.

This rearrangement joins TRBV29-1 to TRBJ2-6; no definite D call. The CDR3 consists of 12 residues. Deletions cut 4 bases from V and 4 bases from J, with 5 bases between. CDR1 is SQVTM, CDR2 ANQGSEA, per germline. The CDR3 DNA reads TGCAGCGTTGCTTCCGGGGCCAACGTCCTGACTTTC. The encoded protein is CSVASGANVLTF.

CDR3 nucleotide sequence: TGTGCTAGTGGCCCGGGGGCAGATACGCAGTATTTT. This gives the protein CASGPGADTQYF. The V gene is TRBV12-5, the J gene TRBJ2-3; a weak D match, TRBD2 (6 bases). The ends were cut back, 6 bases at V and 4 bases at J, with 8 bases in the middle. The CDR3 extends over 12 amino acids. From germline, CDR1 is LGHNT and CDR2 FRNRAP. The variable domain in full, completed from reference TRBV12-5 and TRBJ2-3, reads DARVTQTPRHKVTEMGQEVTMRCQPILGHNTVFWYRQTMMQGLELLAYFRNRAPLDDSGMPKDRFSAEMPDATLATLKIQPSEPRDSAVYFCASGPGADTQYFGPGTRLTVL.

This clonotype appeared a few times. The chain joins TRBV12-3 or TRBV12-4 to TRBJ2-2; D unclear. The ends were cut back, 2 bases at V and 7 bases at J, with 11 bases in the middle. The CDR3 has 14 amino acids. CDR3 loop: CASSLIRVGGELFF. The CDR3 bases are TGTGCCAGCAGTTTAATTAGGGTCGGCGGGGAGCTGTTTTTT.

This clonotype has at least ten counts. This chain joins TRBV28 and TRBJ1-4; a possible D gene is TRBD1 (6 bases). The CDR3 length is 14 residues. CDR1 MDHEN and CDR2 SYDVKM come from the germline V gene. V lost 6 bases and J lost 7, with 15 bases in between. The CDR3 DNA sequence: TGTGCCAGCAGACCCCGGGACATGAGTGAAAAACTGTTTTTT. It specifies CASRPRDMSEKLFF.

This chain connects TRBV6-2 or TRBV6-3 to TRBJ2-7; D perhaps matches TRBD2 (6 bases). Germline CDR1 is MNHEY and CDR2 is SVGEGT. The CDR3 contains 14 residues. Trimming stripped 4 bases from V and 3 bases from J, with 13 bases between. CDR3 in DNA: TGTGCCAGCAGTTTCTGGGACGGGGGCTACGAGCAGTACTTC. It translates to CASSFWDGGYEQYF.

This clonotype was picked up a small number of times. The rearrangement uses TRBV11-2 and TRBJ2-3, with TRBD1 matching 8 bases. The CDR3 consists of 15 residues. Germline V gene data show CDR1 as SGHAT and CDR2 as FQNNGV. V lost 6 bases and J lost 4; bases outside the gene matches: 9. The CDR3 spells CASRPWQGASDTQYF. For the CDR3, the DNA is TGTGCCAGCAGGCCCTGGCAGGGGGCCTCAGATACGCAGTATTTT.